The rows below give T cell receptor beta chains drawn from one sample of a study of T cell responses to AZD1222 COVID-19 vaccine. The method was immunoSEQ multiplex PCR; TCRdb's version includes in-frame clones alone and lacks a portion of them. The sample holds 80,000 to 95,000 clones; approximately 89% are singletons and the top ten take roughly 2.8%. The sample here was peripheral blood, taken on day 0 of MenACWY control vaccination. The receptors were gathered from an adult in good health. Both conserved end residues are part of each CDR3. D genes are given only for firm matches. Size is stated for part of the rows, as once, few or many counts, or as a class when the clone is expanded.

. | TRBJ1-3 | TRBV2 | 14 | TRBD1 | CASSQGASGNTIYF | TGTGCCAGCAGTCAGGGGGCCTCTGGAAACACCATATATTTT
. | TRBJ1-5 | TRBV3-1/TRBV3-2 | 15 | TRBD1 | CASSYGQGAIQPQHF | TGTGCCAGCAGTTACGGACAGGGGGCTATTCAGCCCCAGCATTTT
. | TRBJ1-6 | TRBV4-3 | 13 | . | CASSQGLGGALHF | TGCGCCAGCAGCCAAGGTCTTGGGGGGGCCCTCCACTTT
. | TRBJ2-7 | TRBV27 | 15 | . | CASSLLDSPAYEQYF | TGTGCCAGCAGTTTACTTGACAGTCCAGCCTACGAGCAGTACTTC
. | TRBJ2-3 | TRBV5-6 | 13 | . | CASSLDLTDTQYF | TGTGCCAGCAGCTTGGACCTTACAGATACGCAGTATTTT
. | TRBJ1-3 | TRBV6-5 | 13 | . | CASTPGTGNTIYF | TGTGCCAGCACCCCGGGGACTGGAAACACCATATATTTT
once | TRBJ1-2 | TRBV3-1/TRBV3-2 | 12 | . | CASSQSRNGYTF | TGTGCCAGCAGCCAAAGTAGGAATGGCTACACCTTC
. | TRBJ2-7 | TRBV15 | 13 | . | CATSRDRGYEQYF | TGTGCCACCAGCAGAGATAGGGGCTACGAGCAGTACTTC
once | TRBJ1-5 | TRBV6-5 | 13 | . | CASSYSRNQPQHF | TGTGCCAGCAGTTACAGCAGAAATCAGCCCCAGCATTTT
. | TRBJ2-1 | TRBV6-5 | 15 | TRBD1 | CASSRQGVGLNEQFF | TGTGCCAGCAGTCGACAGGGGGTTGGTTTAAATGAGCAGTTCTTC
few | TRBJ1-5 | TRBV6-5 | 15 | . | CASKYRAATNQPQHF | TGTGCCAGCAAGTACAGAGCGGCCACCAATCAGCCCCAGCATTTT
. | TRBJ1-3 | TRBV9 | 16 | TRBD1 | CASSVGGTAGGNTIYF | TGTGCCAGCAGCGTAGGGGGGACAGCGGGAGGAAACACCATATATTTT
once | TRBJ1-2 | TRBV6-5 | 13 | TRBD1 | CASSRTGDHGYTF | TGTGCCAGCAGCCGAACAGGGGACCATGGCTACACCTTC
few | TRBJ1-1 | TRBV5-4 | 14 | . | CASSNEGRNTEAFF | TGTGCCAGCAGCAACGAGGGGCGGAACACTGAAGCTTTCTTT
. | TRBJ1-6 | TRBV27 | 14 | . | CASRPPLYNSPLHF | TGTGCCAGCAGGCCCCCCCTCTATAATTCACCCCTCCACTTT
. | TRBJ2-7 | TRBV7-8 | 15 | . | CASSLQGPAIGEQYF | TGTGCCAGCAGCTTACAGGGGCCGGCTATTGGGGAGCAGTACTTC
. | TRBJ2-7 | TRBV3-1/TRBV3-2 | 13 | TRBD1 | CASSYGQGYEQYF | TGTGCCAGCAGTTATGGACAGGGCTACGAGCAGTACTTC
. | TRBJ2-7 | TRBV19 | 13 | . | CASSIRSNYEQYF | TGTGCCAGTAGTATTCGGAGCAACTACGAGCAGTACTTC
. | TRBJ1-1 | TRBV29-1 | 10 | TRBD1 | CSIRQGLAFF | TGCAGCATCCGACAGGGACTGGCTTTCTTT
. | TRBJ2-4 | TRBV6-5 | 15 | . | CASSYSILSKNIQYF | TGTGCCAGCAGTTACTCGATATTGAGCAAAAACATTCAGTACTTC
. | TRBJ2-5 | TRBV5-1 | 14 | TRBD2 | CASTPKRGGETQYF | TGCGCCAGCACCCCCAAGCGGGGGGGAGAGACCCAGTACTTC
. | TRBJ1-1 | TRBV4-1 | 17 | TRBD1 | CASSQRGTGGLNTEAFF | TGCGCCAGCAGCCAAAGGGGGACAGGGGGGCTGAACACTGAAGCTTTCTTT
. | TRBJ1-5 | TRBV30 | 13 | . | CAWSVKLNQPQHF | TGTGCCTGGAGTGTAAAACTCAATCAGCCCCAGCATTTT
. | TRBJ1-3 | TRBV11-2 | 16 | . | CASANRENSAGNTIYF | TGTGCCAGCGCTAACCGGGAGAACAGTGCTGGAAACACCATATATTTT
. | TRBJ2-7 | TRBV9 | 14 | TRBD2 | CASSSGLAGGEQYF | TGTGCCAGCAGCTCAGGACTAGCGGGGGGCGAGCAGTACTTC
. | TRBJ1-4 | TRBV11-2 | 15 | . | CASSPRGGTGEKLFF | TGTGCCAGCAGCCCTAGGGGGGGAACAGGGGAAAAACTGTTTTTT
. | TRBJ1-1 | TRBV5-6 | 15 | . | CASSITGTVRTEAFF | TGTGCCAGCAGCATAACTGGGACCGTGCGCACTGAAGCTTTCTTT
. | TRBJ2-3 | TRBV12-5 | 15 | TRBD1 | CASGPGQGYTDTQYF | TGTGCTAGTGGTCCGGGACAGGGATACACAGATACGCAGTATTTT
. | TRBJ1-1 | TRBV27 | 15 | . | CASSMIQGLNTEAFF | TGTGCCAGCAGTATGATACAGGGCCTGAACACTGAAGCTTTCTTT
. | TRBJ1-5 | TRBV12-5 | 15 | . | CASGLERGGNQPQHF | TGTGCTAGTGGTTTGGAAAGGGGGGGGAATCAGCCCCAGCATTTT
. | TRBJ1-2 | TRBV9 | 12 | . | CASSRQDYGYTF | TGTGCCAGCAGCAGACAGGACTATGGCTACACCTTC
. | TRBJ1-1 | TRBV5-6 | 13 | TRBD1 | CASSWTGSTEAFF | TGTGCCAGCAGCTGGACAGGGAGCACTGAAGCTTTCTTT
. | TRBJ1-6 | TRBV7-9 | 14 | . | CASSLAGVDSPLHF | TGTGCCAGCAGCTTAGCAGGGGTTGATTCACCCCTCCACTTT
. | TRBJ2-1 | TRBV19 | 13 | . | CASRGYEYNEQFF | TGTGCCAGTAGGGGTTATGAGTACAATGAGCAGTTCTTC
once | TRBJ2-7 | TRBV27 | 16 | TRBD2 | CASSFQASGGRYEQYF | TGTGCCAGCAGTTTCCAGGCTAGCGGGGGTCGCTACGAGCAGTACTTC
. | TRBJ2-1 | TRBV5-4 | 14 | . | CASSTGRRNNEQFF | TGTGCCAGCAGCACGGGACGAAGAAACAATGAGCAGTTCTTC
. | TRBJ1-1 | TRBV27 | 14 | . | CASSSQGYLGKAFF | TGTGCCAGCAGTTCTCAGGGGTACCTCGGTAAAGCTTTCTTT
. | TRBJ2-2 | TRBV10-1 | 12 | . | CASRGMAGELFF | TGCGCCAGCCGTGGGATGGCCGGGGAGCTGTTTTTT
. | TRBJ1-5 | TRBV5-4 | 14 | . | CASSSEGTNQPQHF | TGTGCCAGCAGCTCTGAGGGTACGAATCAGCCCCAGCATTTT
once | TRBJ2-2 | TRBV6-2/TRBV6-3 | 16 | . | CASSYVGPSNTGELFF | TGTGCCAGCAGTTACGTGGGACCGTCGAACACCGGGGAGCTGTTTTTT
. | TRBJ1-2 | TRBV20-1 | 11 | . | CSAVDSYGYTF | TGCAGTGCGGTGGACAGCTATGGCTACACCTTC
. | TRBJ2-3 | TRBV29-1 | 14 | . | CSVEDSVAPNTQYF | TGCAGCGTTGAAGATTCAGTCGCCCCGAATACGCAGTATTTT
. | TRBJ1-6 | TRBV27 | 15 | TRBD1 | CASSRQGARNSPLHF | TGTGCCAGCAGCCGACAGGGGGCAAGGAATTCACCCCTCCACTTT
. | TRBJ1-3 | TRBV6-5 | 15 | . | CASSYSRGWGNTIYF | TGTGCCAGCAGTTACTCGCGCGGCTGGGGAAACACCATATATTTT
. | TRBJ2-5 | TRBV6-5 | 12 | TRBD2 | CASRRGLETQYF | TGTGCCAGCAGGCGGGGGTTAGAGACCCAGTACTTC